This TCR beta chain was recorded in a study of shared clonotypes between healthy human individuals. Assay: immunoSEQ multiplex PCR; the TCRdb copy retains only in-frame clones and omits some. The table lists fewer than 3 million clones, 92% of them singletons. The CDR3 covers 13 residues. J lost 5 bases, V lost 3 bases, and 6 bases had no gene match. From germline, CDR1 is GTSNPN and CDR2 SVGIG (reference sequence). Sequenced input: naive CD4+ T cells from PBMCs. Subset denoted: CD45RA+ positively selected. The chain combines TRBV30 with TRBJ2-5; 7 positions agree with TRBD2. This TCR came from a man between 18 and 35 years old in good health. Some clones in this sample may be carry-over from other donors' samples. The CDR3 here is CAWRPLAMETQYF. The CDR3 DNA is TGTGCCTGGAGGCCACTAGCGATGGAGACCCAGTACTTC.